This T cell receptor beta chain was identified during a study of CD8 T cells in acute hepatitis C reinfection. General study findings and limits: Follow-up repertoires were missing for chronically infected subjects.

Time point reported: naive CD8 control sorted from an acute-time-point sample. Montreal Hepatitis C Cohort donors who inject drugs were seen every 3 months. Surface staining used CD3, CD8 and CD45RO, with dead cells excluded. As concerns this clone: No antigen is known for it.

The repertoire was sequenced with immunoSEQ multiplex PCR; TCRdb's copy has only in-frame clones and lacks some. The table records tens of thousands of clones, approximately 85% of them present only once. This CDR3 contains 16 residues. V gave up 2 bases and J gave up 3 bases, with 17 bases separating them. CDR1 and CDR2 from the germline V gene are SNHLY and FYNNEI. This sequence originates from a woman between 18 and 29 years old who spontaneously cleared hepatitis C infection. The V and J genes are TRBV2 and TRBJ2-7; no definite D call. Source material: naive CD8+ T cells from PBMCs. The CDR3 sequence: CASSEIWILGLYEQYF. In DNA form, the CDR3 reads TGTGCCAGCAGTGAAATCTGGATCCTAGGCCTCTACGAGCAGTACTTC.